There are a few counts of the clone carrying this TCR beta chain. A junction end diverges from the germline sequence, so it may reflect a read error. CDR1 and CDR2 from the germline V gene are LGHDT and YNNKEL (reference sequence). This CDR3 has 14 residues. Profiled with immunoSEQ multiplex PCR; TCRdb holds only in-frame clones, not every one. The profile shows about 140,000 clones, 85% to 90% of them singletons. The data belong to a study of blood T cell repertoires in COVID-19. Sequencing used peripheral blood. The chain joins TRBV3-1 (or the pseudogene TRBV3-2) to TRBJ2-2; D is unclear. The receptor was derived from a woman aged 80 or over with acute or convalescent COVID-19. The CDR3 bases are TGTGCCAGCAGCAAAGAATACACAACCGGGGAGCTGTTTTTT. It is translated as CASSKEYTTGELFF.